The clone carrying this T cell receptor beta chain was detected many times. What it binds is not known. The authors prepared the TCRbeta library with unique molecular identifiers. TCRdb reprocessed the PCR reads with MiXCR, giving one entry per CDR3 protein. In the table there are a few hundred thousand distinct CDR3 sequences, just over 7.5% of which are singletons. The data are from a study of T-cell reconstitution after alpha-beta-depleted transplantation in children. Study findings and constraints: Newly made T cells mostly supplied T-cell counts and diversity one year after transplant.

Germline V gene data show CDR1 as SGHRS and CDR2 as YFSETQ. The CDR3 contains 13 residues. V lost 4 bases and J 11 bases, leaving 17 bases between the germline ends. The V and J genes are TRBV5-1 and TRBJ2-3, with D possibly TRBD2 on 5 matching bases. The sequence came from a female patient aged 2 to 10 who had a stem cell transplant for Fanconi anemia, so the T cells may come from the graft donor. The source material was peripheral blood, sampled 360 days after TCRalphabeta/CD19-depleted stem cell transplant. CDR3 residues: CASSLRSEDWQYF. The CDR3 DNA follows: TGCGCCAGCAGCCTGCGGTCTGAGGACTGGCAGTATTTT. Together with reference TRBV5-1 and TRBJ2-3, the CDR3 gives the full variable domain: KAGVTQTPRYLIKTRGQQVTLSCSPISGHRSVSWYQQTPGQGLQFLFEYFSETQRNKGNFPGRFSGRQFSNSRSEMNVSTLELGDSALYLCASSLRSEDWQYFGPGTRLTVL.